Below, one T cell receptor (beta chain) is given with its context. The TCR beta CDR3 regions underwent amplification using RNA transcripts as the source. The HTBI primer set served for first-round RT-PCR of the TCR CDR3. In TCRdb, the multiplex PCR reads were re-called with MiXCR into one record per CDR3 protein. Here the sample spans 450,000 to 600,000 distinct CDR3 sequences, around 15% being singletons. The CDR3 spans 14 residues. CDR1 is MNHEY and CDR2 is SMNVEV in the germline V gene (reference sequence). V shed 5 bases and J 8 bases; nucleotides not matched to a gene: 8. This entry comes from a study of T cells in Graves' hyperthyroidism and ophthalmopathy.

The TCR was taken from a woman aged 40-49 years with Graves' hyperthyroidism. The gene calls are TRBV27 and TRBJ2-3, with 9 bases that match TRBD2. The specimen was blood. CDR3 in DNA: TGTGCCAGCAGTCGAGCGGGAGGACGTGGTACGCAGTATTTT. It translates to CASSRAGGRGTQYF.